This TCR beta chain was documented in a study of blood T cell repertoires in COVID-19. In the study overall: COVID-19 samples, acute and convalescent, were from the United States, Italy and Spain. Nucleic acid was either cDNA or gDNA, and it came from T cells, B-cell-depleted T cells, or PBMCs.

Authors' methods: The authors estimated nucleated cell counts from reference gene primer amplification. Here immunoSEQ multiplex PCR was the method, and the copy in TCRdb shows in-frame clones only, minus some. V and J calls and clone size are as listed in that table; D and trimming were resolved from the DNA. The sample records about 97,000 clones, 85% being singletons. The TCR was taken from a woman aged 70-85 years with active or convalescent COVID-19. Sequencing was carried out using peripheral blood.

As DNA, the CDR3 is TGTGCCAGCAGTTTGTCGGCTAGCGGTAATACCTACGAGCAGTACTTC. It codes for CASSLSASGNTYEQYF. V and J are TRBV28 and TRBJ2-7; TRBD2 agrees at 7 bases. Unmatched junction bases numbered 10, after V lost 3 bases and J lost 2 bases. Germline CDR1 is MDHEN and CDR2 is SYDVKM. CDR3 size: 16 residues. The full variable domain, completed using reference TRBV28 and TRBJ2-7, is DVKVTQSSRYLVKRTGEKVFLECVQDMDHENMFWYRQDPGLGLRLIYFSYDVKMKEKGDIPEGYSVSREKKERFSLILESASTNQTSMYLCASSLSASGNTYEQYFGPGTRLTVT.